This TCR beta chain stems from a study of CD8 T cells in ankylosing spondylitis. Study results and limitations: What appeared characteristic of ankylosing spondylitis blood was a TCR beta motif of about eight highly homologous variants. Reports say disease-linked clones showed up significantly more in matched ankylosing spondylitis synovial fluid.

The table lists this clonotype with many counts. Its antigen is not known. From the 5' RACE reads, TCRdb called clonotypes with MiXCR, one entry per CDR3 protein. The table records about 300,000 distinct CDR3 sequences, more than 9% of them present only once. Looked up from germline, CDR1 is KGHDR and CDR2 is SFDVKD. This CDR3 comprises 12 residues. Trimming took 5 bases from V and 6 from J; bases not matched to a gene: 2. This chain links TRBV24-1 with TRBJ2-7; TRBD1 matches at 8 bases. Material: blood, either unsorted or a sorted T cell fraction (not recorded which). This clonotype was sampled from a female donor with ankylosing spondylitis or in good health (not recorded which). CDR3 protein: CATSGGTGEQYF. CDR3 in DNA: TGTGCCACCAGTGGCGGGACAGGCGAGCAGTACTTC.